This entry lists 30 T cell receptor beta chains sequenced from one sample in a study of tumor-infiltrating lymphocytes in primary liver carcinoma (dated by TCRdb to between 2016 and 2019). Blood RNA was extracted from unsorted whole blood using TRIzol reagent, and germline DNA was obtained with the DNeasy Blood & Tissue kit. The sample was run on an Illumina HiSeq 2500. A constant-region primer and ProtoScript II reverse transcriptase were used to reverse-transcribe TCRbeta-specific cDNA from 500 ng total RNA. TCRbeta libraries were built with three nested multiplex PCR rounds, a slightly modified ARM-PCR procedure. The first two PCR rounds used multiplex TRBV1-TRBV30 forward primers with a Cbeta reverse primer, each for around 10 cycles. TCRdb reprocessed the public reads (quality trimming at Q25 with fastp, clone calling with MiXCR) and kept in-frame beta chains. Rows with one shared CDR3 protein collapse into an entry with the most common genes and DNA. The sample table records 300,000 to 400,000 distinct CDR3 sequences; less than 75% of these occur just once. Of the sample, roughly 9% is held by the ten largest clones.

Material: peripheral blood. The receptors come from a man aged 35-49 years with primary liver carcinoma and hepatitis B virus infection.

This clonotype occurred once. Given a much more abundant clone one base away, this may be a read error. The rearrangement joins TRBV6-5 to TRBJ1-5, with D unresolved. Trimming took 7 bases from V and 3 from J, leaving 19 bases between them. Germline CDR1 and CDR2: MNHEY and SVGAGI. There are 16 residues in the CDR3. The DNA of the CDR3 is TGTGCCAGCACCAGTAATCGGGGTCCGCACAATCAGCCCCAGCATTTT. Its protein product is CASTSNRGPHNQPQHF.

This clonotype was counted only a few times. CDR3 in amino acids: CASREGRSGYNEQFF. The DNA of the CDR3 is TGTGCCAGTAGAGAAGGGAGAAGCGGTTACAATGAGCAGTTCTTC. The chain carries TRBV19 and TRBJ2-1; D is possibly TRBD2 (5 bases). This CDR3 spans 15 amino acids. V gave up 6 bases and J gave up 4 bases, with 16 bases separating them. CDR1 and CDR2 from the germline V gene are LNHDA and SQIVND (reference sequence).

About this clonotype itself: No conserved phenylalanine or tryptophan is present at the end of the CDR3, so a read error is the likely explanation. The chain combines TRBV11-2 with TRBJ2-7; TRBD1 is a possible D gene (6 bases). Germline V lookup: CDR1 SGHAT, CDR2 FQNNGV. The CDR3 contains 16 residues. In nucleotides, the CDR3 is TGTGTCAGCAGCCCAGGGTGGGGGCGAGCCACTTACGAGCAGTACTCC. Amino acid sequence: CVSSPGWGRATYEQYS.

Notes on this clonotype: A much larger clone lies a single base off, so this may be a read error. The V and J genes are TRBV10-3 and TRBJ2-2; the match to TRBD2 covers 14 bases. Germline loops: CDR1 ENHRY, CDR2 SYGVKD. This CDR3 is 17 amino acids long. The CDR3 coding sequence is TGTTCCATCAGTTGGGGACTAGCGGGAGTTGACACCGGGGAGCTGTTTTTT. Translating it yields CSISWGLAGVDTGELFF.

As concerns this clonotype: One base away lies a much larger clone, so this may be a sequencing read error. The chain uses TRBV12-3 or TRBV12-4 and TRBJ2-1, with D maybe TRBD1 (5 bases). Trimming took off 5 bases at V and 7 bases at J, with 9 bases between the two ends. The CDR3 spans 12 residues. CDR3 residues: CASSPDINEQFF. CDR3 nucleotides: TGTGCCAGCAGTCCGGACATTAATGAGCAGTTCTTC.

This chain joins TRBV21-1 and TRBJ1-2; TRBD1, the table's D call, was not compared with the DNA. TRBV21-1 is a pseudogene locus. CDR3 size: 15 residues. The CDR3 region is CASSKGGRSDYGYTF. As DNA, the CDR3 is TGTGCCAGCAGCAAAGGGGGCAGGTCGGACTATGGCTACACCTTC.

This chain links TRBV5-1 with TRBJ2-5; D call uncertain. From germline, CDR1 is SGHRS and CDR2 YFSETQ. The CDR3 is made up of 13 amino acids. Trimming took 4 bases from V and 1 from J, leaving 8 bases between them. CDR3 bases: TGCGCCAGCAGCCCGCGGTTCCAAGAGACCCAGTACTTC. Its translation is CASSPRFQETQYF. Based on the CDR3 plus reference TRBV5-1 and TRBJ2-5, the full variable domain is KAGVTQTPRYLIKTRGQQVTLSCSPISGHRSVSWYQQTPGQGLQFLFEYFSETQRNKGNFPGRFSGRQFSNSRSEMNVSTLELGDSALYLCASSPRFQETQYFGPGTRLLVL.

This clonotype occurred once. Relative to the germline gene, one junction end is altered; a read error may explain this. The CDR3 spells CASSALGRPTSETKYF. The CDR3 DNA is TGTGCCAGCAGCGCACTCGGACGGCCGACTAGCGAGACCAAGTACTTC. This chain connects TRBV5-8 to TRBJ2-5; 8 bases agree with TRBD2. The germline CDR1 and CDR2 sequences are SGHTS and YDEGEE. This CDR3 has 16 residues.

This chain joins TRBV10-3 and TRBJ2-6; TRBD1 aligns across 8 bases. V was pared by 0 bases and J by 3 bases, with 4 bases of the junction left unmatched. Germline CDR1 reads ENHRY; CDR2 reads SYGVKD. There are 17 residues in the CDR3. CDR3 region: CAISESTGASGANVLTF. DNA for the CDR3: TGTGCCATCAGTGAGTCGACAGGGGCAAGTGGGGCCAACGTCCTGACTTTC.

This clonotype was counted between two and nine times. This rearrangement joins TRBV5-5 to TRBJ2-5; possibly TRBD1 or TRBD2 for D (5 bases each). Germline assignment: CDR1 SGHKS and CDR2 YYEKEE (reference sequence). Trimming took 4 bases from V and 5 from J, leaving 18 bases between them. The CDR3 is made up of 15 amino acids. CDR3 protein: CASSIRDGLRETQYF. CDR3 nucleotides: TGTGCCAGCAGCATAAGGGACGGGCTCCGGGAGACCCAGTACTTC.

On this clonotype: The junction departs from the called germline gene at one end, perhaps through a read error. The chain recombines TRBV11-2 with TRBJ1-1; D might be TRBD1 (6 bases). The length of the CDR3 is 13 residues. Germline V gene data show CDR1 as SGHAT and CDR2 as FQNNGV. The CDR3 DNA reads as TGTGCCAGCAGCCTCCTAGGGGGAACTGGAGCTTTCTTT. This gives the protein CASSLLGGTGAFF.

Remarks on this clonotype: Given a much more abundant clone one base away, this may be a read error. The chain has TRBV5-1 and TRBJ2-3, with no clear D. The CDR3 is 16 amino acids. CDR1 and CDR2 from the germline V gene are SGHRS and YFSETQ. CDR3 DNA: TGCGTCAGCAGCTTGAACGGCCGCACTAGCACAGATACGCAGTATTTT. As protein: CVSSLNGRTSTDTQYF.

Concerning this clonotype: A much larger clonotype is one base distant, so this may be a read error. The CDR3 reads CASTSLADTQYF. Written as DNA, the CDR3 is TGTGCCAGCACATCCCTAGCAGATACGCAGTATTTT. The rearrangement joins TRBV6-2 or TRBV6-3 to TRBJ2-3; D unclear. Looked up from germline, CDR1 is MNHEY and CDR2 is SVGEGT. The ends were cut back, 7 bases at V and 4 bases at J, with 9 bases in the middle. The CDR3 is 12 amino acids.

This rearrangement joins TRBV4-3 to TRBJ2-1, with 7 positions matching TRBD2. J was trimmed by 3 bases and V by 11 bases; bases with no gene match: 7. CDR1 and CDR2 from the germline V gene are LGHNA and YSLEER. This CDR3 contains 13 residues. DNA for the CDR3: TGCGCCGGTTGGGGAGGGGACTACAATGAGCAGTTCTTC. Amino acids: CAGWGGDYNEQFF.

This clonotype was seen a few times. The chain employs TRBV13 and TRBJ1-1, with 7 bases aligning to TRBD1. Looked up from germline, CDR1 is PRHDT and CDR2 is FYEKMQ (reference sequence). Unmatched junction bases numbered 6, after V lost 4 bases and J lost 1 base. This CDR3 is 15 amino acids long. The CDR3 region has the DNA TGTGCCAGCAGCTCAAACCGACAGGGGAACACTGAAGCTTTCTTT. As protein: CASSSNRQGNTEAFF.

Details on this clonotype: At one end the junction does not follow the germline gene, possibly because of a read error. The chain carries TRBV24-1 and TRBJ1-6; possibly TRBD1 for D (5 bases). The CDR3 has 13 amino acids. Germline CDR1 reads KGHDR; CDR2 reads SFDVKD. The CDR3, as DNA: TGTACCTCCCCGGGACGGAATAATTCACCCTTCCACTTT. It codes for CTSPGRNNSPFHF.

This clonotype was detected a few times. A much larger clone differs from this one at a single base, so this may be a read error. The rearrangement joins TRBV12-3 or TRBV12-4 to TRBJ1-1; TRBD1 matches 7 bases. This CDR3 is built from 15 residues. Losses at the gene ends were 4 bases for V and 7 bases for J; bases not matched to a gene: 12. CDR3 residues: CASSSRTDRMLEAFF. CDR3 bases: TGTGCCAGCAGTTCGCGGACGGACAGGATGCTTGAAGCTTTCTTT.

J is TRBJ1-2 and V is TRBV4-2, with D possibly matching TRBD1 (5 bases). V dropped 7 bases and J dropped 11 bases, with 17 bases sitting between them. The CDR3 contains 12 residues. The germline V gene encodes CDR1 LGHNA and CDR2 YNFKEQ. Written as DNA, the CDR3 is TGTGCCAGCAACCGGGGCGGGGGTGGATACACCTTC. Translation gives CASNRGGGGYTF.

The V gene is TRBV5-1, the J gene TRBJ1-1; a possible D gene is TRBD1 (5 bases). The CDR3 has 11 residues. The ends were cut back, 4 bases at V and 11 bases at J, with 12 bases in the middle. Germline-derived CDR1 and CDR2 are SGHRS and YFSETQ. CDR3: CASSVQGRAFF. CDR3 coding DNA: TGCGCCAGCAGCGTTCAGGGTCGGGCTTTCTTT.

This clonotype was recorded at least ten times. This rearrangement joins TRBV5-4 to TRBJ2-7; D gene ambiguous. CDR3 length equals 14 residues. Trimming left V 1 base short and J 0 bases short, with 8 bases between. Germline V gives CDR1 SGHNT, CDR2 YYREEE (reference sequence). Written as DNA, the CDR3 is TGTGCCAGCAGCTTGCGGCCGAGCTCCTACGAGCAGTACTTC. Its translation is CASSLRPSSYEQYF.

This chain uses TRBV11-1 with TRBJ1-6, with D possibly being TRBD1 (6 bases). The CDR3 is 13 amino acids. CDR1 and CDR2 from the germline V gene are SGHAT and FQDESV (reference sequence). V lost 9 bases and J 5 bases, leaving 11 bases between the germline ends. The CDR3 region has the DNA TGTGCCAGTAACAGACAGGATAATTCACCCCTCCACTTT. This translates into CASNRQDNSPLHF. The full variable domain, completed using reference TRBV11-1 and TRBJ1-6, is EAEVAQSPRYKITEKSQAVAFWCDPISGHATLYWYRQILGQGPELLVQFQDESVVDDSQLPKDRFSAERLKGVDSTLKIQPAELGDSAMYLCASNRQDNSPLHFGNGTRLTVT.

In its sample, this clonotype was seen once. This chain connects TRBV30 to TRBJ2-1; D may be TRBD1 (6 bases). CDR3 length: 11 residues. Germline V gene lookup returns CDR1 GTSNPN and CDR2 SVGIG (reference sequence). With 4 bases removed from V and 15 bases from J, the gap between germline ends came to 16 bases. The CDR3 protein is CAWTLDRLPFF. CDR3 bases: TGTGCCTGGACCCTAGACAGGTTACCGTTCTTC.

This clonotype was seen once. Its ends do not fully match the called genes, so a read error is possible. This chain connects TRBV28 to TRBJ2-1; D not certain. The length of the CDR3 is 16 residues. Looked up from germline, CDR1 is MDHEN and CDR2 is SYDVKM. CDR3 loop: CASFSSAPDLYNEHFF. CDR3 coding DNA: TGTGCCAGTTTTTCGTCAGCCCCTGACCTCTACAATGAGCACTTCTTC.

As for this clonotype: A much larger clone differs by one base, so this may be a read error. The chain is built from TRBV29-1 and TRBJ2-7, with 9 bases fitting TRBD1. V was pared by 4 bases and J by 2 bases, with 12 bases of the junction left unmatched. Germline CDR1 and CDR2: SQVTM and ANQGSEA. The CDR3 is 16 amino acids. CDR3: CSVGTSGTGSPYEQYF. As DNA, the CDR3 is TGCAGCGTTGGGACTTCCGGGACAGGGAGTCCCTACGAGCAGTACTTC.

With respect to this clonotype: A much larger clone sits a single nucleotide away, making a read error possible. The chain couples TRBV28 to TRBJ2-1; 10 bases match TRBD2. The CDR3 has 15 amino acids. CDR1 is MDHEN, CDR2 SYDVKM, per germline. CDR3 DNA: TGTGCCTGCAGTTCCGGGACTAGCGTCGCCGGGGAGCAGTTCTTC. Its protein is CACSSGTSVAGEQFF.

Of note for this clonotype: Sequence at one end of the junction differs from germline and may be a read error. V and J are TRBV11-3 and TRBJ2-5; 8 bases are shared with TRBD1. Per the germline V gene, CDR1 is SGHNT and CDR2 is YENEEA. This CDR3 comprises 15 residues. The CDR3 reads CASSFRTGNEETRYF. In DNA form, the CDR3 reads TGTGCAAGCAGCTTCCGGACAGGGAACGAAGAGACCCGGTACTTC.

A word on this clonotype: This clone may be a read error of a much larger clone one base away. The CDR3 spells CSSSPDTGSSYEQYF. The CDR3 DNA follows: TGTTCCAGCAGCCCCGACACGGGGAGCTCCTACGAGCAGTACTTC. This chain uses TRBV5-5 with TRBJ2-7, with D tentatively TRBD2 (5 bases). This CDR3 comprises 15 residues. CDR1 SGHKS and CDR2 YYEKEE come from the germline V gene (reference sequence).

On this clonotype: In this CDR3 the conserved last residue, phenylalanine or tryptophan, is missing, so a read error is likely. CDR3 loop: CASSPGQGNYGYTL. CDR3 nucleotide sequence: TGTGCCAGCAGCCCCGGTCAGGGCAACTATGGCTACACCTTA. The chain uses TRBV11-1 and TRBJ1-2, with a tentative D call TRBD1 (5 bases). Trimming shortened V by 5 bases and J by 2 bases, and 12 bases separated the two germline ends. Looked up from germline, CDR1 is SGHAT and CDR2 is FQDESV (reference sequence). This CDR3 has 14 residues.

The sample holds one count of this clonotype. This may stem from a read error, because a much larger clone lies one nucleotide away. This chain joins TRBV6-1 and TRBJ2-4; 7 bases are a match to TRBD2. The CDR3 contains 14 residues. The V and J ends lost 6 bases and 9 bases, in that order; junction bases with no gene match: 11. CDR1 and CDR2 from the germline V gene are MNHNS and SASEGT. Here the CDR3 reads CASRSLGSGVIQYF. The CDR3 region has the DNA TGTGCCAGCAGATCTTTGGGAAGCGGGGTCATTCAGTACTTC.

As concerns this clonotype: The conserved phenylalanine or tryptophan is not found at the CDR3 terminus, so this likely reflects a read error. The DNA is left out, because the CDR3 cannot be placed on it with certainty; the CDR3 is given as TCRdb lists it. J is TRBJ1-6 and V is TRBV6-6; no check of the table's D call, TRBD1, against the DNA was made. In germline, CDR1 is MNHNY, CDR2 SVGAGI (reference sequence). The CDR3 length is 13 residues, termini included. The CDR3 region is CASKNRVNSPLYL.